This T cell receptor beta chain appears in the sequencing data of a study of cytomegalovirus exposure and HLA in healthy donors. PCR used 60 Vbeta primers and 13 Jbeta primers. TCRdb's copy holds only in-frame clones and misses some; the assay was immunoSEQ multiplex PCR. Here the sample spans around 130,000 clones, roughly 79% being singletons. Comments on this clone: Its target is not known.

Broader study findings: Reported performance of the classifier showed diagnosis of cytomegalovirus status with high specificity and sensitivity.

Healthy donors of bone marrow made up the group. The CDR3 has 14 amino acids. Trimming removed 7 bases at V and 5 bases at J, with 17 bases between. Sequencing used PBMCs. The chain combines TRBV6-7 with TRBJ2-5; possibly TRBD2 for D (6 bases). TRBV6-7 is labeled an ORF, and its function is uncertain. The TCR was taken from a woman aged 40 to 50 in good health and CMV-seronegative. As DNA, the CDR3 is TGTGCCAGCATGAATCAGGCGGGGTCGGAGACCCAGTACTTC. Translating gives CASMNQAGSETQYF.